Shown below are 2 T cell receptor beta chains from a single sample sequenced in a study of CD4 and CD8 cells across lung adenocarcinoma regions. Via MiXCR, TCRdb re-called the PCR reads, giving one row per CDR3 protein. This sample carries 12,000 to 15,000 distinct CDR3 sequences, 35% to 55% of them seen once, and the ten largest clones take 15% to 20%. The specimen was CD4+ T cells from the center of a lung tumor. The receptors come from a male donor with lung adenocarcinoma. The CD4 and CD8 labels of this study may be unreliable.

Here the CDR3 DNA reads TGTGCCAGCAGTCCGCGAGGGGGGGCCAACGTCCTGACTTTC. Amino acids: CASSPRGGANVLTF. The chain employs TRBV25-1 and TRBJ2-6, with a tentative D call TRBD2 (5 bases). The CDR3 loop spans 14 amino acids. Germline V gene data show CDR1 as MGHDK and CDR2 as SYGVNS. V was clipped by 5 bases and J by 4 bases, with 9 bases between them.

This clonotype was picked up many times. CDR3 in amino acids: CASSEAGQGGTEAFF. The CDR3 DNA follows: TGTGCCAGCAGTGAAGCTGGGCAGGGAGGCACTGAAGCTTTCTTT. The chain links TRBV6-1 to TRBJ1-1; D may be TRBD1 (5 bases). The V end lost 0 bases, the J end lost 4 bases, and 12 bases lay between the germline ends. The CDR3 totals 15 residues. CDR1 is MNHNS and CDR2 is SASEGT in the germline V gene.